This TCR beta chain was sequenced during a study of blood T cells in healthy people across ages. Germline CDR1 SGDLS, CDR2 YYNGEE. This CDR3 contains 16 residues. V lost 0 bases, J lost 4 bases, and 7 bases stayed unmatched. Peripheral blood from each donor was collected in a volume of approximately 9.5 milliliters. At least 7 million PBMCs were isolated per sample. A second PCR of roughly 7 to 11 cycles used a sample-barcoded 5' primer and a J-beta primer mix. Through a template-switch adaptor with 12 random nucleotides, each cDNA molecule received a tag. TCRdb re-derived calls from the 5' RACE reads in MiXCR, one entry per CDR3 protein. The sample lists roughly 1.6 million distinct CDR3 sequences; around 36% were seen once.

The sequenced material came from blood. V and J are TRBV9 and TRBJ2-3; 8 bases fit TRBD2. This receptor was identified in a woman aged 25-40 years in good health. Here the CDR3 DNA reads TGTGCCAGCAGCGTAGTTACGGGGGGGCCAGCAGATACGCAGTATTTT. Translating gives CASSVVTGGPADTQYF.